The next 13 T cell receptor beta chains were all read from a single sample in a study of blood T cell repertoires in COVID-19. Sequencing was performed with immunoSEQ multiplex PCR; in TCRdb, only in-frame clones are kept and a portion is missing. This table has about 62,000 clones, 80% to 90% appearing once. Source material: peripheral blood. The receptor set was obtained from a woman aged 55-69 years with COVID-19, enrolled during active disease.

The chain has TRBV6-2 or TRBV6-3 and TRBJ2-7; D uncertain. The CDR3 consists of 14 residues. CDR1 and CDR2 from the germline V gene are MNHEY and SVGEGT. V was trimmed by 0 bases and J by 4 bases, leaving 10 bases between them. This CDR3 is CASSYSRLGYEQYF. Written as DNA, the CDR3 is TGTGCCAGCAGTTACTCCCGACTCGGTTACGAGCAGTACTTC.

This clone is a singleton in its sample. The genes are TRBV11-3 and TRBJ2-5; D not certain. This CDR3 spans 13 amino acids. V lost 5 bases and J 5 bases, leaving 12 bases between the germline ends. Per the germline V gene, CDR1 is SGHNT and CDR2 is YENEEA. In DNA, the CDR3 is TGTGCCAGCAGCCACCCGAATGCGGAGACCCAGTACTTC. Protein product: CASSHPNAETQYF.

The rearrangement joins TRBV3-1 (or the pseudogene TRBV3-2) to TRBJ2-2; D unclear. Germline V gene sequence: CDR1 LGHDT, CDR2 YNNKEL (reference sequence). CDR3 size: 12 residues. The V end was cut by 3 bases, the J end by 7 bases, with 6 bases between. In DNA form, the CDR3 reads TGTGCCAGCAGCCAGCTAGTCGGGGAGCTGTTTTTT. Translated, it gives CASSQLVGELFF.

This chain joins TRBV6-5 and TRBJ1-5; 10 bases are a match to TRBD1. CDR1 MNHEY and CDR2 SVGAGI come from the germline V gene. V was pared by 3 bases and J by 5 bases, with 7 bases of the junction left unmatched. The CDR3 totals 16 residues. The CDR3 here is CASSYLGTGADQPQHF. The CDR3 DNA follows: TGTGCCAGCAGTTATCTTGGGACAGGGGCCGATCAGCCCCAGCATTTT.

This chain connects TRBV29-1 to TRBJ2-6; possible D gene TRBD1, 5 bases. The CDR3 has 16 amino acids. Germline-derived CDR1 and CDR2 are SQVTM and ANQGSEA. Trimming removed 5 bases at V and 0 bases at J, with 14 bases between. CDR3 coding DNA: TGCAGCGTTCGTGGACACCCCTACTCTGGGGCCAACGTCCTGACTTTC. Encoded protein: CSVRGHPYSGANVLTF.

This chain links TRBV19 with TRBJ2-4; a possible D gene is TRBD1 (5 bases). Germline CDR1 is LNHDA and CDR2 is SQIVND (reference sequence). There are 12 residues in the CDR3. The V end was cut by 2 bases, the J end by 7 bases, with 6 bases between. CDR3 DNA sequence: TGTGCCAGTAGTATATCAGGGAACATTCAGTACTTC. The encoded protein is CASSISGNIQYF.

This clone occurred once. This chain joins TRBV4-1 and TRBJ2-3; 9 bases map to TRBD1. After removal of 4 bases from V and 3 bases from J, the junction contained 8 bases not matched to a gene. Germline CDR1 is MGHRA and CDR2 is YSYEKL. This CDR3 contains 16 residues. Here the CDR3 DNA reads TGCGCCAGCAGCCGCCCAACAGGGGGCGGAACAGATACGCAGTATTTT. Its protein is CASSRPTGGGTDTQYF.

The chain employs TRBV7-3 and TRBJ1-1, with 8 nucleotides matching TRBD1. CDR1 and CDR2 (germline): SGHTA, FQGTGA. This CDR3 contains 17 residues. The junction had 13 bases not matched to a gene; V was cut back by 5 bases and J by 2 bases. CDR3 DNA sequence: TGTGCCAGCAGCCCCCAAGCAGGGGGCAGGTTTAACACTGAAGCTTTCTTT. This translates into CASSPQAGGRFNTEAFF.

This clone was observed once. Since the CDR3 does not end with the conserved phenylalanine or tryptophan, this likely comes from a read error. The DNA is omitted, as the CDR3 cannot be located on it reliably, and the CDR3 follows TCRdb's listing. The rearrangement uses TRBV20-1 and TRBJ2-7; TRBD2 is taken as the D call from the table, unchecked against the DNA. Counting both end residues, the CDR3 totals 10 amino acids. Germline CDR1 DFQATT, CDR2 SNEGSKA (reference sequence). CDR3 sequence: CSARRPSGYL.

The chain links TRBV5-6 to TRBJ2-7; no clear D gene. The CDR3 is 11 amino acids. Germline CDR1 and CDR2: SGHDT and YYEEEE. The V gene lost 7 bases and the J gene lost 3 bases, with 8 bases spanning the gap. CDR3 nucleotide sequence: TGTGCCAGCCACGGTGGCTACGAGCAGTACTTC. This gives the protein CASHGGYEQYF. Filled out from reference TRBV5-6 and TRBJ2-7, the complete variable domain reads DAGVTQSPTHLIKTRGQQVTLRCSPKSGHDTVSWYQQALGQGPQFIFQYYEEEERQRGNFPDRFSGHQFPNYSSELNVNALLLGDSALYLCASHGGYEQYFGPGTRLTVT.

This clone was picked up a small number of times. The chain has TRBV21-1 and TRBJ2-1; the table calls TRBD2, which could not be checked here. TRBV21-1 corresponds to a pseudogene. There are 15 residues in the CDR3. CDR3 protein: CASRMTSASYNEQFF. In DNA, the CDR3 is TGTGCCAGCAGAATGACTAGCGCCTCCTACAATGAGCAGTTCTTC.

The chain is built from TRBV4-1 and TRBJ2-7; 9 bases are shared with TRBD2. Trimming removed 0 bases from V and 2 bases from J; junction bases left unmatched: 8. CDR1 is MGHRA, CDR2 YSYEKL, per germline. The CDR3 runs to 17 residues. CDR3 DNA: TGCGCCAGCAGCCAAGAGAAGGGTAGCGGGAGTCCCTACGAGCAGTACTTC. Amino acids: CASSQEKGSGSPYEQYF.

This CDR3 reads CASCPGQGRSYEQYF. The DNA for the CDR3 is TGCGCCAGCTGCCCCGGGCAGGGCCGTTCCTACGAGCAGTACTTC. The chain couples TRBV10-1 to TRBJ2-7; maybe TRBD1 (5 bases). The CDR3 consists of 15 residues. V lost 8 bases and J 1 base, leaving 18 bases between the germline ends. CDR1 and CDR2 from the germline V gene are WNHNN and SYGVQD (reference sequence).